This TCR beta chain was profiled in a study of blood T cell repertoires in COVID-19. As for the study in general: Acute-phase and convalescent COVID-19 samples originated in the United States, Italy and Spain. Sample material is recorded as cDNA or gDNA derived from T cells, B-cell-depleted T cells, or PBMCs.

The J segment lost 9 bases and the V segment lost 2 bases, leaving 5 bases of the junction unmatched. The CDR3 consists of 14 residues. Germline V lookup: CDR1 SGHNT, CDR2 YYREEE (reference sequence). In the source study's methods: The authors estimated nucleated cell counts from reference gene primer amplification. Generated by immunoSEQ multiplex PCR, the TCRdb table keeps only in-frame clones and is missing some. D and trimming were read from the DNA, whereas the V and J calls and clone size are those reported in that table. This sample has under 20,000 clones; 70% to 90% occur once, and the top ten carry about 17%.

The chain has TRBV5-4 and TRBJ1-4; 9 bases map to TRBD1. Sequencing was carried out using peripheral blood. The clonotype comes from a human donor with active COVID-19. The donor label of this sample is uncertain. The CDR3 loop is CASSFKGTGQKLFF. The CDR3 region has the DNA TGTGCCAGCAGCTTCAAGGGGACAGGGCAAAAACTGTTTTTT.